Shown below are 2 T cell receptor beta chains from a single sample sequenced in a study of blood T cell repertoires in COVID-19. Sequencing was performed with immunoSEQ multiplex PCR; in TCRdb, only in-frame clones are kept and a portion is missing. Among around 330,000 clones listed, roughly 85% were seen once. The sequencing sample was made of PBMCs or T cells enriched from blood (not recorded which). The receptor set was obtained from a woman aged 25 to 39 who had been exposed to COVID-19.

At least ten counts were recorded for this clone. The gene calls are TRBV6-2 or TRBV6-3 and TRBJ1-5; 9 bases agree with TRBD1. The CDR3 spans 15 residues. The V and J ends lost 5 bases and 2 bases, in that order; junction bases with no gene match: 4. Per the germline V gene, CDR1 is MNHEY and CDR2 is SVGEGT. The DNA of the CDR3 is TGTGCCAGCAGTGACAGGACAGGGGGCAATCAGCCCCAGCATTTT. This encodes CASSDRTGGNQPQHF.

This clone appeared a single time. CDR3 sequence: CASSLAMGLGGTDTQYF. Here the CDR3 DNA reads TGCGCCAGCAGCTTGGCCATGGGACTTGGGGGCACAGATACGCAGTATTTT. The chain has TRBV5-1 and TRBJ2-3, with D maybe TRBD2 (6 bases). V was cut by 0 bases and J by 1 base, with 15 bases left in between. This CDR3 comprises 17 residues. Germline V gene data show CDR1 as SGHRS and CDR2 as YFSETQ.